These T cell receptor beta chains were read from a single sample in a study of blood T cell repertoires in COVID-19. TCRdb's copy holds only in-frame clones and misses some; the assay was immunoSEQ multiplex PCR. This table holds hundreds of thousands of clones, approximately 83% found once. The sample taken for sequencing was peripheral blood. These receptors all come from a woman aged 25 to 39 who had recovered from COVID-19. Both conserved end residues are trimmed from each CDR3. Fields, in order: V gene, CDR3 length, CDR3 protein.

v_call: TRBV12-3/TRBV12-4
cdr3_length: 11
cdr3_aa: ASSFSGLDSQY

v_call: TRBV5-1
cdr3_length: 13
cdr3_aa: ASSGALKGMDTQY

v_call: TRBV7-9
cdr3_length: 14
cdr3_aa: AATSLLQGVSETQY

v_call: TRBV9
cdr3_length: 11
cdr3_aa: ASSPTRNTEAF

v_call: TRBV5-3
cdr3_length: 9
cdr3_aa: ARSSLYEQY

v_call: TRBV5-4
cdr3_length: 12
cdr3_aa: ASCPVGGEETQY

v_call: TRBV2
cdr3_length: 14
cdr3_aa: ASSETSRSSYNEQF

v_call: TRBV12-3/TRBV12-4
cdr3_length: 10
cdr3_aa: ASSSLDKEQF

v_call: TRBV5-6
cdr3_length: 12
cdr3_aa: ASRGRLSFYEQY

v_call: TRBV10-3
cdr3_length: 10
cdr3_aa: AISDGGGEQY

v_call: TRBV11-1
cdr3_length: 13
cdr3_aa: ASSLMTSVTDTQY

v_call: TRBV6-6
cdr3_length: 17
cdr3_aa: ASSQSAGTGGIRRYEQY

v_call: TRBV6-5
cdr3_length: 13
cdr3_aa: ASSKYGTGDTEAF

v_call: TRBV11-3
cdr3_length: 13
cdr3_aa: ASSGRGLKGDTQY

v_call: TRBV27
cdr3_length: 14
cdr3_aa: ASSRTISGTYNEQF

v_call: TRBV6-5
cdr3_length: 11
cdr3_aa: ASRGTAVYEQY

v_call: TRBV5-1
cdr3_length: 12
cdr3_aa: ASRDPEGSYEQY

v_call: TRBV5-5
cdr3_length: 12
cdr3_aa: ASSFGHLNTEAF

v_call: TRBV18
cdr3_length: 11
cdr3_aa: ASSPEANYGYT

v_call: TRBV5-8
cdr3_length: 10
cdr3_aa: ASSFIEFGYT

v_call: TRBV24-1
cdr3_length: 12
cdr3_aa: ATSDGLTLGGYT

v_call: TRBV7-2
cdr3_length: 15
cdr3_aa: ASSSLAMGQTYYGYT

v_call: TRBV7-3
cdr3_length: 11
cdr3_aa: ASRLAANYGYT

v_call: TRBV24-1
cdr3_length: 14
cdr3_aa: ATSGGTPSSYNEQF

v_call: TRBV5-6
cdr3_length: 12
cdr3_aa: ASRIKSGLGTQY

v_call: TRBV5-6
cdr3_length: 13
cdr3_aa: ASSIPTGGGSEAF

v_call: TRBV5-1
cdr3_length: 13
cdr3_aa: ASSPGQGTNYGYT

v_call: TRBV11-2
cdr3_length: 10
cdr3_aa: ASSGTNYGYT

v_call: TRBV18
cdr3_length: 12
cdr3_aa: ASSPASNTDTQY